A selection of T cell receptor beta chains follows, all from one sample in a study of blood T cell repertoires in COVID-19. Measured with immunoSEQ multiplex PCR; TCRdb has only the in-frame clones, and not every one. Of 35,000 to 45,000 clones listed, 70% to 90% are singletons. Sample: peripheral blood. Receptor source: a man between 65 and 80 years old with active COVID-19. Each CDR3 is given with its conserved first and last residue. A D gene is named only where the DNA matches it firmly. Clone size is shown for a subset of rows, as once, few, many or a class of expanded clone.

>.|TRBV4-3|TRBD2
CASSQDTAGVRLEQYF
>.|TRBV6-5|.
CASSYGRGIDTIYF
>.|TRBV4-1|TRBD2
CASSPSPVGGRNEQFF
>once|TRBV7-8|TRBD1
CASSSGTAISVNYGYTF
>.|TRBV5-8|.
CASRYSYEQYF
>.|TRBV28|.
CASRGGKLNTEAFF
>.|TRBV6-5|TRBD1
CASFTGGKNSPLHF
>.|TRBV18|.
CASSPLPSSTGELFF
>.|TRBV5-5|.
CASTYQGSEAFF
>.|TRBV5-8|TRBD2
CASYKRAGGREQYF
>few|TRBV7-8|TRBD2
CASSLGLAGIQETQYF
>.|TRBV7-6|TRBD1
CASSLAAGQATETQYF
>.|TRBV27|.
CATLPGGARSYGYTF
>.|TRBV19|.
CATSIQGINNEQFF
>.|TRBV10-3|.
CASEGTIREQYF
>.|TRBV12-5|.
CASGQSPPSTDTQYF
>.|TRBV11-2|.
CASSLVTTRDEQFF
>.|TRBV27|.
CASSFRDKNTEAFF
>.|TRBV18|.
CASSRLDARTGNTEAFF
>.|TRBV5-6|TRBD2
CASSPSTRGTSGSPYEQYF
>.|TRBV18|.
CASSPGTQAYEQYF
>.|TRBV7-3|TRBD2
CASSLGGLTDTQYF
>.|TRBV5-6|TRBD1
CASGTDNSPLHF
>.|TRBV9|.
CASSRGASSYNEQFF
>.|TRBV7-3|TRBD1
CASSLTGDTEAFF
>.|TRBV7-6|.
CASSFRGTDTQYF
>.|TRBV21-1|.
CASSKGAGGETGELFF
>once|TRBV5-4|.
CASSLQGNSPLHF
>.|TRBV6-2/TRBV6-3|.
CASSNGGSGANVLTF
>.|TRBV9|.
CASSVVWGGPRGNSPLHF
>.|TRBV3-1/TRBV3-2|TRBD1
CASSQSGTVKAFF
>.|TRBV6-1|TRBD2
CASSEIGLAHWNEQFF
>once|TRBV6-2/TRBV6-3|TRBD1
CASSGQGQPQHF
>.|TRBV29-1|TRBD1
CSFGTVSTDTQYF
>.|TRBV18|TRBD1
CASSPQGVVNEKLFF
>.|TRBV12-3/TRBV12-4|.
CASSRGAFYGYTF
>once|TRBV7-9|TRBD2
CASSLELAGITYEQYF
>.|TRBV30|TRBD1
CAWSGQGATNEKLFF
>.|TRBV9|.
CASSAGDPYGGYTF
>.|TRBV5-6|TRBD1
CASSLLTGGAEKLFF
>.|TRBV19|TRBD1
CASSTRQGRNEKLFF
>.|TRBV7-2|TRBD1
CASSLVTQGAFYGYTF